This TCR beta chain was captured by sequencing in a study of T cell repertoires in cytomegalovirus infection. Whole-study context: Alongside well-studied HLA-B-restricted CMV epitopes, recently identified HLA-C-restricted CMV epitopes were also used. The public TCR beta signatures pointed to both CMV infection and matching HLA type.

In regard to this clonotype: The antigen is unknown.

The CDR3 sequence is 17 residues long. Trimming removed 4 bases at V and 2 bases at J, with 18 bases between. TCRdb re-called the reads through MiXCR, storing one row per CDR3 protein. The sample contains some 900,000 distinct CDR3 sequences, 32% of which appear only once. The sequenced sample was cultured CD8+ T cells from PBMCs, obtained from culture after CMV antigen stimulation. The chain combines TRBV12-3 or TRBV12-4 with TRBJ1-5; possible D gene TRBD1, 6 bases. The TCR sequence derives from a human donor in good health (CMV status not recorded). Some clones in this sample may be carry-over from other donors' samples. CDR3 nucleotide sequence: TGTGCCAGCAGTTCGAACGGGGGGGGCTCGGGCAATCAGCCCCAGCATTTT. Protein: CASSSNGGGSGNQPQHF.